This T cell receptor beta chain was identified during a study of T-cell reconstitution after alpha-beta-depleted transplantation in children. Study-level points and caveats: The origin of high day-60 TCRbeta diversity in some patients lay in surviving recipient T cells and thymic progenitors. Alpha-beta T cells about two months after transplant reportedly derived from several hundred expanded graft clones. Hyperexpanded clones declined; after one year, newly produced T cells mostly supplied diversity.

A remark on this clonotype: As yet, its antigen is unknown. A much larger clonotype is one base distant, so this may be a read error.

Trimming left V 4 bases short and J 8 bases short, with 20 bases between. This CDR3 comprises 15 residues. Germline V gives CDR1 SGHRS, CDR2 YFSETQ. Unique molecular identifiers were incorporated into the prepared TCRbeta library. TCRdb passed the PCR reads through MiXCR, listing each CDR3 protein once. This sample has around 450,000 distinct CDR3 sequences, with 43% found just once. The sequenced sample was PBMCs, obtained before TCRalphabeta/CD19-depleted stem cell transplant. The V and J genes are TRBV5-1 and TRBJ2-3, with D tentatively TRBD2 (6 bases). This sequence originates from a girl aged 2 to 10 with aplastic anemia, due to receive a stem cell transplant. For the CDR3, the DNA is TGCGCCAGCAGCCTGGAGGTAGGGGAGGCAGGTACGCAGTATTTT. It encodes CASSLEVGEAGTQYF.